The rows below give T cell receptor beta chains drawn from one sample of a study of T-cell memory formation after mild COVID-19. TCRdb called the 5' RACE reads again in MiXCR, with one record for every CDR3 protein. The repertoire includes 380,000 or so distinct CDR3 sequences, 13% to 15% of them detected once, and around a fifth sits in the top ten. Sequenced sample: PBMCs or a T cell subset sorted from them (not recorded which). The receptor set was obtained from a man between 18 and 35 years old who had mild COVID-19 (a few samples of this study predate the infection). Cell type and time point are not known. Both conserved end residues are trimmed from each CDR3.

v_call,j_call,cdr3_aa
TRBV4-1,TRBJ2-3,ASSQGTRTTDTQY
TRBV29-1,TRBJ1-5,SVEFDSNQPQH
TRBV15,TRBJ2-3,ATSPRNGGADTQY
TRBV11-2,TRBJ1-4,ASSWRGRTNEKLF
TRBV5-1,TRBJ1-1,ASSSGTGITEAF
TRBV4-2,TRBJ1-6,ASSPSGSRSYNSPLH
TRBV5-1,TRBJ1-2,ASSLSWQDGYT
TRBV20-1,TRBJ1-4,SARWGYNEKLF
TRBV6-2/TRBV6-3,TRBJ2-7,ASTRDRRREQY
TRBV5-1,TRBJ1-2,ASRRDQGAYYGYT
TRBV7-9,TRBJ2-5,ASSLRDKRY
TRBV7-2,TRBJ2-7,ASSQRQGSYEQY
TRBV4-3,TRBJ2-1,ASSHSSLAGGGEQF
TRBV10-2,TRBJ1-5,ASSEAGLGNQPQH
TRBV2,TRBJ2-1,AKGGGAEEQF
TRBV10-3,TRBJ2-7,ATGMGLAEQY
TRBV4-2,TRBJ2-7,ASSQEEGLLTPDEGEQY
TRBV27,TRBJ2-5,ASSLYGGGLETQY
TRBV5-1,TRBJ2-7,ASSPGTGDLGQY
TRBV7-9,TRBJ2-7,ASQGQGNEQY
TRBV9,TRBJ2-5,ASSVSGAGYQETQY
TRBV6-1,TRBJ1-5,ASSVHGQPQH
TRBV7-2,TRBJ2-1,ASSRRGLQF
TRBV18,TRBJ2-1,ASSPEQGAISEQF
TRBV5-1,TRBJ2-2,ASSVADRVRTGELF
TRBV20-1,TRBJ2-3,SAARAGGGTDTQY
TRBV20-1,TRBJ2-5,SARDVKGSGVSETQY
TRBV3-1,TRBJ2-5,ASSPPGPPERNQETQY
TRBV4-2,TRBJ2-3,ASSQNPGLDTDTQY
TRBV29-1,TRBJ2-2,SAGTGGGFGELF
TRBV3-1,TRBJ2-3,ASSAFRLAGTDTQY
TRBV7-3,TRBJ2-1,ASSTLAGGYNEQF
TRBV5-1,TRBJ2-2,ASKVGNTGELF
TRBV9,TRBJ2-5,ASSVRGGGETQY
TRBV14,TRBJ2-3,ASSRLAGGRSADTQY
TRBV5-5,TRBJ2-4,ASSLGGGIAGKNIQY
TRBV18,TRBJ2-3,ASSRSVPADTQY
TRBV4-3,TRBJ2-1,ASSQEGWGNEQF
TRBV9,TRBJ2-5,ASSVGPSGSETQY
TRBV9,TRBJ1-2,ASSDPRTGTVGYT
TRBV5-8,TRBJ1-5,ASSLIQGANQPQH